This entry features one T cell receptor (beta chain) sequence. The antigen remains unidentified. Germline V gives CDR1 LNHDA, CDR2 SQIVND (reference sequence). The CDR3 runs 15 residues. Trimming removed 6 bases at V and 2 bases at J, with 15 bases between. The data originate from a study of T cells in Graves' hyperthyroidism and ophthalmopathy. Study-level background: Before treatment of any kind, peripheral blood was taken at initial diagnosis.

General study points: The model predicted ophthalmopathy a median roughly six months before onset.

Clinical symptoms, serum thyroxine and TRAb, thyroid ultrasound and orbital computed tomography were used for the diagnoses. Source material for PBMCs was 9 to 10 ml fresh peripheral blood. Amplification yielded TCR beta CDR3 regions, with RNA transcripts as the source. The primer set for the first-round RT-PCR of the TCR CDR3 was HTBI. One entry per CDR3 protein, called by TCRdb with MiXCR from the multiplex PCR reads. This table has fewer than 900,000 distinct CDR3 sequences, around 20% appearing once. The sequence was collected from a woman between 45 and 60 years old with Graves' hyperthyroidism that later progressed to Graves' ophthalmopathy. Sequenced: blood. The chain couples TRBV19 to TRBJ2-3; a possible D gene is TRBD1 (7 bases). This chain's CDR3 is CASRTGVAVTDTQYF. The CDR3 DNA reads TGTGCCAGTAGAACAGGGGTAGCGGTCACAGATACGCAGTATTTT.